The 18 T cell receptor beta chains reported below all come from one sample, sequenced in a study of T cell repertoires in cytomegalovirus infection. Their target antigens are unknown. Each CDR3 protein gets one entry after TCRdb re-called the reads with MiXCR. The sample consists of approximately 71,000 distinct CDR3 sequences, roughly 22% of them appearing once. This specimen consisted of CD8+ T cells from cultured PBMCs, obtained from culture after CMV antigen stimulation. These receptors originate from a human donor in good health (CMV status not recorded). Some clones in this sample may be carry-over from other donors' samples.

V gene TRBV13 combines with J gene TRBJ2-7, with 8 bases lining up with TRBD1. Germline lookup yields CDR1 PRHDT and CDR2 FYEKMQ (reference sequence). The CDR3 loop spans 15 amino acids. The V and J ends lost 0 bases and 5 bases, in that order; junction bases with no gene match: 6. This CDR3 reads CASSLGGQGSDEQYF. CDR3 DNA: TGTGCCAGCAGCTTAGGCGGACAGGGCTCGGACGAGCAGTACTTC.

This chain connects TRBV11-2 to TRBJ2-7, with a possible D match to TRBD2 (6 bases). The CDR3 runs 14 residues. Germline CDR1 is SGHAT and CDR2 is FQNNGV. The V and J ends lost 3 bases and 4 bases respectively, with 13 bases between them. The CDR3 nucleotides are TGTGCCAGCAGCTTTGGGACGGGAGAATACGAGCAGTACTTC. Its protein product is CASSFGTGEYEQYF.

This sequence joins TRBV12-3 or TRBV12-4 and TRBJ1-2; possibly TRBD1 for D (5 bases). The germline V and J ends were trimmed by 3 bases and 6 bases, with 11 bases remaining between them. The CDR3 runs to 13 residues. The CDR3 is CASSFSLGDGYTF. CDR3 bases: TGTGCCAGCAGTTTTAGCCTAGGGGATGGCTACACCTTC.

This clonotype was counted once. The chain links TRBV27 to TRBJ1-5, with 11 nucleotides matching TRBD1. Germline trimming cut 5 bases from V and 6 bases from J; bases unmatched to any gene: 3. The germline gives CDR1 MNHEY, CDR2 SMNVEV (reference sequence). The CDR3 sequence is 14 residues long. CDR3 in amino acids: CASSQGQGAQPQHF. DNA of the CDR3: TGTGCCAGCAGTCAAGGACAGGGGGCTCAGCCCCAGCATTTT.

This clonotype was counted a few times. The J gene is TRBJ2-6, the V gene TRBV6-5; the match to TRBD1 covers 10 bases. This CDR3 spans 18 amino acids. CDR1 and CDR2 (germline): MNHEY, SVGAGI. Germline trimming cut 0 bases from V and 2 bases from J; bases unmatched to any gene: 4. CDR3 region: CASSYSTGTGAGANVLTF. In DNA, the CDR3 is TGTGCCAGCAGTTACTCGACAGGGACAGGGGCTGGGGCCAACGTCCTGACTTTC.

This clonotype was observed a few times. The V call is TRBV4-3, the J call TRBJ1-2; 7 bases agree with TRBD1. The CDR3 spans 16 residues. Looked up from germline, CDR1 is LGHNA and CDR2 is YSLEER. V lost 0 bases, J lost 3 bases, and 7 bases stayed unmatched. The CDR3 sequence is CASSQDRGGGYYGYTF. In nucleotides, the CDR3 is TGCGCCAGCAGCCAAGACCGAGGGGGCGGATACTATGGCTACACCTTC.

In this sample, this clonotype turned up a few times. The chain combines TRBV7-2 with TRBJ2-7; TRBD2 aligns across 7 bases. This CDR3 contains 15 residues. The junction had 10 bases not matched to a gene; V was cut back by 5 bases and J by 3 bases. The germline V gene has CDR1 SGHTA and CDR2 FQGNSA. CDR3 sequence (DNA): TGTGCCAGCAGCGAGGGAGCGGGGCCCTACTACGAGCAGTACTTC. Its protein is CASSEGAGPYYEQYF. Variable domain in full (rest from reference TRBV7-2 and TRBJ2-7): GAGVSQSPSNKVTEKGKDVELRCDPISGHTALYWYRQSLGQGLEFLIYFQGNSAPDKSGLPSDRFSAERTGGSVSTLTIQRTQQEDSAVYLCASSEGAGPYYEQYFGPGTRLTVT.

The V gene is TRBV11-2, the J gene TRBJ1-2; D may be TRBD1 (5 bases). Germline CDR1 reads SGHAT; CDR2 reads FQNNGV. The germline V and J ends were trimmed by 4 bases and 1 base, with 19 bases remaining between them. CDR3 size: 17 residues. In DNA form, the CDR3 reads TGTGCCAGCAGCTATCCTCTCCGGGACGGAATTAACTATGGCTACACCTTC. Translating gives CASSYPLRDGINYGYTF.

Only a few counts were recorded for this clonotype. This sequence joins TRBV19 and TRBJ2-6; 8 bases fit TRBD1. V was pared by 6 bases and J by 7 bases, with 8 bases of the junction left unmatched. Germline CDR1 reads LNHDA; CDR2 reads SQIVND (reference sequence). There are 15 residues in the CDR3. The CDR3 sequence: CASRPSDRDANVLTF. CDR3 bases: TGTGCCAGTAGGCCATCGGACAGGGATGCCAACGTCCTGACTTTC.

The V gene is TRBV7-2, the J gene TRBJ2-1; 11 bases map to TRBD2. V lost 6 bases, J lost 2 bases, and 3 bases stayed unmatched. This CDR3 has 15 residues. Germline V gives CDR1 SGHTA, CDR2 FQGNSA. The CDR3 coding sequence is TGTGCCAGCAGTTTGACTAGCGGGGCCTACAATGAGCAGTTCTTC. As protein: CASSLTSGAYNEQFF.

On this clonotype: An end of the junction does not agree with germline; a read error may underlie this. The chain uses TRBV6-6 and TRBJ1-3; D unclear. Germline loops: CDR1 MNHNY, CDR2 SVGAGI (reference sequence). The CDR3 spans 16 residues. CDR3 sequence (DNA): TGTGACAGCATAATCCCCTCGCTCGATCCTGGAAACACCATATATTTT. It is translated as CDSIIPSLDPGNTIYF.

The CDR3 DNA sequence: TGTGCCAGCAGCTTCAGAGGACGGGGCGCAGATACGCAGTATTTT. This translates into CASSFRGRGADTQYF. The rearrangement links TRBV7-2 to TRBJ2-3, with D possibly called TRBD1 or TRBD2 (5 bases each). CDR3 length equals 15 residues. CDR1 SGHTA and CDR2 FQGNSA come from the germline V gene. V dropped 3 bases and J dropped 4 bases, with 14 bases sitting between them.

This chain connects TRBV13 to TRBJ1-1; D ambiguous. V was shortened by 0 bases and J by 6 bases, with 8 bases between the two germline ends. The CDR3 runs to 13 residues. In germline, CDR1 is PRHDT, CDR2 FYEKMQ (reference sequence). CDR3 DNA sequence: TGTGCCAGCAGCTTAGGGGTGTCGGCTGAAGCTTTCTTT. Translating it yields CASSLGVSAEAFF.

The chain couples TRBV7-2 to TRBJ1-6; no reliable D call. The CDR3 runs 13 residues. The V gene lost 7 bases and the J gene lost 5 bases, with 9 bases spanning the gap. The germline V gene encodes CDR1 SGHTA and CDR2 FQGNSA. Here the CDR3 DNA reads TGTGCCAGCACCCCGGCGGATAATTCACCCCTCCACTTT. Residues: CASTPADNSPLHF.

This chain joins TRBV4-1 and TRBJ2-2, with TRBD2 matching over 7 bases. The J segment lost 15 bases and the V segment lost 2 bases, leaving 6 bases of the junction unmatched. Germline CDR1 is MGHRA and CDR2 is YSYEKL. The CDR3 consists of 12 residues. The CDR3 nucleotides are TGCGCCAGCAGCCAACGGGGGGATAGGGTGTTTTTT. Protein product: CASSQRGDRVFF.

About this clonotype: No DNA is shown, since the ends of the CDR3 on it are uncertain; the CDR3 is the one TCRdb lists. The rearrangement joins TRBV6-2 or TRBV6-3 to TRBJ2-1; TRBD1 reflects the table's D call only, with no check against the DNA. Termini included, the CDR3 measures 14 amino acids. Germline V gives CDR1 MNHEY, CDR2 SVGEGT. CDR3 in amino acids: CARSSYCCLNEQFF.

The CDR3 region has the DNA TGTGCCAGCAGCATAAGCGGACCGCTAAATCAGCCCCAGCATTTT. Its translation: CASSISGPLNQPQHF. The rearrangement joins TRBV12-3 or TRBV12-4 to TRBJ1-5, with D uncertain. The CDR3 sequence is 15 residues long. The ends were cut back, 6 bases at V and 4 bases at J, with 16 bases in the middle.

This clonotype has just a few counts. The chain links TRBV7-9 to TRBJ2-5; TRBD1 matches at 7 bases. Germline lookup yields CDR1 SEHNR and CDR2 FQNEAQ (reference sequence). This CDR3 has 16 amino acids. The junction had 5 bases not matched to a gene; V was cut back by 0 bases and J by 1 base. CDR3 DNA sequence: TGTGCCAGCAGCTTAGCAGTTACAGGGGTCCAAGAGACCCAGTACTTC. Amino acids: CASSLAVTGVQETQYF. Together with reference TRBV7-9 and TRBJ2-5, the CDR3 gives the full variable domain: DTGVSQNPRHKITKRGQNVTFRCDPISEHNRLYWYRQTLGQGPEFLTYFQNEAQLEKSRLLSDRFSAERPKGSFSTLEIQRTEQGDSAMYLCASSLAVTGVQETQYFGPGTRLLVL.